This TCR beta chain was sequenced for a study of blood T cell repertoires in COVID-19. Study context: PBMCs, B-cell-depleted T cells, or T cells provided the cDNA or gDNA that made up the material.

Trimming cost V 4 bases and J 4 bases; bases outside gene matches: 14. CDR1 MDHEN and CDR2 SYDVKM come from the germline V gene. CDR3 length equals 18 residues. Per the study methods: Estimates of nucleated cell counts were drawn from the amplification of reference gene primers. Data came from immunoSEQ multiplex PCR; TCRdb stores just in-frame clones and leaves some out. The V and J calls and clone size come from that table; D and trimming were worked out from the DNA. The sample has over 95,000 clones; more than 85% are singletons. V is TRBV28 and J is TRBJ2-7; 12 bases fit TRBD2. The TCR originated in a human donor with acute or convalescent COVID-19. The donor label of this sample is uncertain. Material for sequencing was peripheral blood. The CDR3 sequence: CASSSSLRTSGKGYEQYF. CDR3 DNA: TGTGCCAGCAGTTCTTCCCTCCGGACTAGCGGGAAAGGTTACGAGCAGTACTTC. The variable domain in full, completed from reference TRBV28 and TRBJ2-7, reads DVKVTQSSRYLVKRTGEKVFLECVQDMDHENMFWYRQDPGLGLRLIYFSYDVKMKEKGDIPEGYSVSREKKERFSLILESASTNQTSMYLCASSSSLRTSGKGYEQYFGPGTRLTVT.